This T cell receptor beta chain was profiled in a study of T-cell reconstitution after alpha-beta-depleted transplantation in children. Study-level findings and limits: Expanded graft clones, several hundred of them, were reportedly the source of alpha-beta T cells about two months after transplant. Some patients' high day-60 TCRbeta diversity was attributed to recipient cells surviving conditioning. Newly produced T cells mostly accounted for T-cell counts and diversity one year post-transplant.

This clonotype has just a few counts. Its antigen is as yet unknown. This sample's TCRbeta library carried unique molecular identifier barcodes. From the PCR reads, TCRdb called clonotypes with MiXCR, one entry per CDR3 protein. Of about 98,000 distinct CDR3 sequences in the sample, 23% were seen once. The CDR3 loop spans 14 amino acids. Germline CDR1 and CDR2: ENHRY and SYGVKD. Trimming cost V 8 bases and J 7 bases, with 18 bases left between them. J is TRBJ2-1 and V is TRBV10-3; weak D call: TRBD2 (5 bases). The clonotype originates from a boy between 2 and 10 years old with acute lymphoblastic leukemia, due to receive a stem cell transplant. The sequencing here drew on PBMCs, taken before TCRalphabeta/CD19-depleted stem cell transplant. The CDR3 DNA reads TGTGCCATCTCTTCGACGGGTAGCGAGAATGAGCAGTTCTTC. Translated, it gives CAISSTGSENEQFF.